A single sample is the source of the 29 T cell receptor beta chains below, sequenced in a study of neurological immune-mediated disorders. Using its own MiXCR run on the 5' RACE reads, TCRdb lists one record per CDR3 protein. The table shows about 52,000 distinct CDR3 sequences, with roughly 3.8% occurring only once. Sequencing was done on a sample of PBMCs. These receptors came from a man aged 55 to 70 with multiple sclerosis.

This clonotype was detected only a few times. The chain uses TRBV3-1 and TRBJ1-1; D unclear. V dropped 2 bases and J dropped 3 bases, with 10 bases sitting between them. The germline V gene encodes CDR1 LGHDT and CDR2 YNNKEL (reference sequence). The CDR3 extends over 14 amino acids. CDR3 nucleotides: TGTGCCAGCAGCCAACGGCACAGTGACACTGAAGCTTTCTTT. Protein sequence: CASSQRHSDTEAFF.

This clonotype was counted at least ten times. The J gene is TRBJ2-7, the V gene TRBV20-1; no clear D. The CDR3 is made up of 9 amino acids. From germline, CDR1 is DFQATT and CDR2 SNEGSKA (reference sequence). Trimming took 5 bases from V and 5 from J, leaving 4 bases between them. The DNA for the CDR3 is TGCAGTGCTGGGGACGAGCAGTACTTC. It translates to CSAGDEQYF.

This clonotype came up many times. The chain is built from TRBV20-1 and TRBJ2-3; TRBD2 aligns across 13 bases. The germline V gene has CDR1 DFQATT and CDR2 SNEGSKA (reference sequence). The CDR3 is made up of 14 amino acids. V shed 8 bases and J 6 bases; nucleotides not matched to a gene: 8. The CDR3 spells CSSWTSGSPDTQYF. The CDR3 region has the DNA TGCAGTTCGTGGACTAGCGGGAGCCCCGATACGCAGTATTTT.

This clonotype was seen ten or more times. The chain carries TRBV6-1 and TRBJ2-3; tentative D call: TRBD2 (5 bases). The CDR3 is 14 amino acids. CDR1 and CDR2 from the germline V gene are MNHNS and SASEGT. Trimming took 11 bases from V and 4 from J, leaving 19 bases between them. CDR3 DNA sequence: TGTGCCGCCTGGAAAATGGGCGGGTCAGATACGCAGTATTTT. This codes for CAAWKMGGSDTQYF.

In its sample, this clonotype was seen many times. The CDR3 nucleotides are TGCAGTGCCCGGAATCCCAGACCCACTAGCACAGATACGCAGTATTTT. Translated, it gives CSARNPRPTSTDTQYF. This chain connects TRBV20-1 to TRBJ2-3; D uncertain. Trimming pared 6 bases from V and 0 bases from J, leaving 19 bases between. CDR3 length: 16 amino acids. Germline CDR1 reads DFQATT; CDR2 reads SNEGSKA (reference sequence).

The sample holds many counts of this clonotype. The gene calls are TRBV20-1 and TRBJ1-1, with D possibly being TRBD1 (6 bases). V lost 3 bases and J lost 1, with 9 bases in between. The CDR3 has 13 residues. The germline CDR1 and CDR2 sequences are DFQATT and SNEGSKA (reference sequence). The CDR3 nucleotides read TGCAGTGCTAGTAGGACAGCGAACACTGAAGCTTTCTTT. It yields the protein CSASRTANTEAFF.

This clonotype was counted ten times or more. The V call is TRBV20-1, the J call TRBJ1-4; D gene unclear. The CDR3 has 11 amino acids. The germline V and J ends were trimmed by 3 bases and 6 bases, with 5 bases remaining between them. Looked up from germline, CDR1 is DFQATT and CDR2 is SNEGSKA (reference sequence). The CDR3 here is CSASSYEKLFF. The CDR3 region has the DNA TGCAGTGCTAGCTCCTATGAAAAACTGTTTTTT.

This clonotype showed up many times. The rearrangement uses TRBV7-8 and TRBJ2-7, with D possibly being TRBD2 (5 bases). This CDR3 comprises 11 residues. CDR1 is SGHVS, CDR2 FQNEAQ, per germline. V gave up 4 bases and J gave up 7 bases, with 8 bases separating them. The CDR3: CASSSAGEQYF. The DNA for the CDR3 is TGTGCCAGCAGCTCCGCGGGTGAGCAGTACTTC.

In its sample, this clonotype was seen many times. V is TRBV12-3 or TRBV12-4 and J is TRBJ2-7; D remains ambiguous. CDR3 length: 13 amino acids. V was shortened by 1 base and J by 5 bases, with 9 bases between the two germline ends. The CDR3 bases are TGTGCCAGCAGTTTAGAAGTAGAGGACGAGCAGTACTTC. This encodes CASSLEVEDEQYF.

This clonotype was picked up many times. This rearrangement joins TRBV3-1 to TRBJ2-3, with a possible D match to TRBD1 (5 bases). Deletions cut 3 bases from V and 4 bases from J, with 8 bases between. The germline V gene has CDR1 LGHDT and CDR2 YNNKEL (reference sequence). This CDR3 spans 13 amino acids. The CDR3 loop is CASSHLTADTQYF. CDR3 in DNA: TGTGCCAGCAGCCATTTGACAGCAGATACGCAGTATTTT.

Only a few counts were recorded for this clonotype. The rearrangement uses TRBV12-3 or TRBV12-4 and TRBJ1-4; D not certain. The CDR3 runs 12 residues. Trimming removed 3 bases from V and 8 bases from J, with 7 bases in between. CDR3 sequence reads: CASSFRSEKLFF. CDR3 nucleotide sequence: TGTGCCAGCAGTTTTAGGTCGGAAAAACTGTTTTTT.

This clonotype was found many times. The chain links TRBV20-1 to TRBJ2-7; 9 bases line up with TRBD2. CDR1 and CDR2 from the germline V gene are DFQATT and SNEGSKA (reference sequence). The CDR3 is 11 residues long. The ends lost 7 bases at V and 5 bases at J; junction bases unmatched: 3. The DNA for the CDR3 is TGCAGTGTTAGCGGGAGCCACGAGCAGTACTTC. It translates to CSVSGSHEQYF.

This clonotype appeared many times. The chain combines TRBV20-1 with TRBJ1-4, with D unresolved. The CDR3 sequence is 15 residues long. V was clipped by 0 bases and J by 3 bases, with 11 bases between them. Germline loops: CDR1 DFQATT, CDR2 SNEGSKA (reference sequence). The CDR3 here is CSARDARRANEKLFF. In DNA, the CDR3 is TGCAGTGCTAGAGATGCGAGAAGAGCTAATGAAAAACTGTTTTTT.

This clonotype showed up many times. This chain connects TRBV6-5 to TRBJ2-4, with D hard to call. Germline V lookup: CDR1 MNHEY, CDR2 SVGAGI. The CDR3 covers 11 residues. The germline V and J ends were trimmed by 8 bases and 8 bases, with 10 bases remaining between them. CDR3 nucleotide sequence: TGTGCCAGCCGCAATGGGCACATTCAGTACTTC. This gives the protein CASRNGHIQYF.

This clonotype was recorded at least ten times. This chain joins TRBV7-6 and TRBJ2-7; D is ambiguous. Germline assignment: CDR1 SGHVS and CDR2 FNYEAQ. The CDR3 spans 16 residues. The V end was cut by 1 base, the J end by 3 bases, with 16 bases between. CDR3 DNA sequence: TGTGCCAGCAGCTTAGGGGCTAGTAGGGAACACTACGAGCAGTACTTC. It codes for CASSLGASREHYEQYF.

The rearrangement uses TRBV18 and TRBJ1-2; no clear D. Per the germline V gene, CDR1 is KGHSH and CDR2 is LQKENI. Trimming shortened V by 2 bases and J by 3 bases, and 16 bases separated the two germline ends. The CDR3 consists of 16 residues. The CDR3 region is CASSPLAEKGDYGYTF. As DNA, the CDR3 is TGTGCCAGCTCACCATTGGCGGAGAAGGGCGACTATGGCTACACCTTC.

This rearrangement joins TRBV3-1 to TRBJ2-1, with unresolved D. Germline assignment: CDR1 LGHDT and CDR2 YNNKEL (reference sequence). The CDR3 has 17 amino acids. V was shortened by 3 bases and J by 2 bases, with 17 bases between the two germline ends. The DNA of the CDR3 is TGTGCCAGCAGCCAGTTGTTAAGTGGTGGTGCCTACAATGAGCAGTTCTTC. Its translation is CASSQLLSGGAYNEQFF.

This clonotype was seen many times. V gene TRBV7-6 combines with J gene TRBJ1-6; no definite D call. Trimming removed 5 bases at V and 7 bases at J, with 9 bases between. CDR1 is SGHVS and CDR2 is FNYEAQ in the germline V gene. This CDR3 region has 13 residues. The CDR3 DNA reads as TGTGCCAGCAGCATCCACCTCAATTCACCCCTCCACTTT. Its protein product is CASSIHLNSPLHF.

The table lists this clonotype with many counts. This chain links TRBV27 with TRBJ2-3; D is unclear. Trimming left V 4 bases short and J 1 base short, with 3 bases between. The CDR3 is 12 amino acids. Germline lookup yields CDR1 MNHEY and CDR2 SMNVEV (reference sequence). CDR3 sequence: CASSSRTDTQYF. The CDR3 nucleotides are TGTGCCAGCAGTTCCCGCACAGATACGCAGTATTTT.

In its sample, this clonotype was seen many times. The V gene is TRBV7-6, the J gene TRBJ2-3; TRBD2 agrees at 9 bases. Germline CDR1 SGHVS, CDR2 FNYEAQ. CDR3 length equals 17 residues. Trimming took 6 bases from V and 0 from J; bases not matched to a gene: 10. CDR3 in DNA: TGTGCCAGCAGTTCGGCGGGAGGGATTTCTAGCACAGATACGCAGTATTTT. It is translated as CASSSAGGISSTDTQYF.

This clonotype was picked up many times. V and J are TRBV12-3 or TRBV12-4 and TRBJ2-1, with 8 bases that match TRBD2. V lost 6 bases, J lost 3 bases, and 10 bases stayed unmatched. The CDR3 is 16 residues long. The CDR3 loop reads CASRTLAGGRYNEQFF. The CDR3 DNA sequence: TGTGCCAGCAGGACCTTGGCGGGGGGTCGCTACAATGAGCAGTTCTTC.

This clonotype was counted many times. CDR3 DNA: TGTGCCAGCAGTTTTGGAAAGCGGGGTGTGCAGACCCAGTACTTC. This codes for CASSFGKRGVQTQYF. The chain recombines TRBV28 with TRBJ2-5, with 7 nucleotides matching TRBD2. CDR1 and CDR2 from the germline V gene are MDHEN and SYDVKM. Germline trimming cut 3 bases from V and 6 bases from J; bases unmatched to any gene: 10. The CDR3 consists of 15 residues.

This clonotype was seen ten or more times. This rearrangement joins TRBV27 to TRBJ1-1; unclear D gene. The CDR3 runs 15 residues. V was shortened by 6 bases and J by 3 bases, with 17 bases between the two germline ends. CDR1 is MNHEY and CDR2 is SMNVEV in the germline V gene (reference sequence). The chain's CDR3 is CASSPDLIRYTEAFF. Written as DNA, the CDR3 is TGTGCCAGCAGCCCCGACCTGATAAGGTACACTGAAGCTTTCTTT.

Remarks on this clonotype: Being one base from a much bigger clone, this may be a read error. For the CDR3, the DNA is TGCAGTGCTAGAGATGCTGGAAATCACTACGAGCAGTACTTC. Protein: CSARDAGNHYEQYF. J is TRBJ2-7 and V is TRBV20-1; no definite D call. V was cut by 0 bases and J by 3 bases, with 12 bases left in between. Germline-derived CDR1 and CDR2 are DFQATT and SNEGSKA (reference sequence). CDR3 length equals 14 residues.

This clonotype was seen many times. The chain joins TRBV6-1 to TRBJ2-7, with 10 bases identical to TRBD2. Germline lookup yields CDR1 MNHNS and CDR2 SASEGT. The length of the CDR3 is 18 residues. Trimming took 2 bases from V and 2 from J; bases not matched to a gene: 12. As DNA, the CDR3 is TGTGCCAGCAGTGAAAGGGGAGTAACTAGCGGGATACCCTACGAGCAGTACTTC. Translating it yields CASSERGVTSGIPYEQYF.

J is TRBJ1-5 and V is TRBV29-1; 7 bases line up with TRBD1. Germline V gene lookup returns CDR1 SQVTM and CDR2 ANQGSEA. The CDR3 contains 13 residues. V gave up 6 bases and J gave up 5 bases; unmatched junction bases: 7. CDR3 in amino acids: CSVRTGQDQPQHF. DNA of the CDR3: TGCAGCGTCAGGACAGGACAGGATCAGCCCCAGCATTTT.

This clonotype was detected ten times or more. This sequence joins TRBV3-1 and TRBJ1-2; 7 nucleotides match TRBD1. Germline CDR1 reads LGHDT; CDR2 reads YNNKEL (reference sequence). This CDR3 comprises 13 residues. The ends lost 3 bases at V and 7 bases at J; junction bases unmatched: 5. DNA for the CDR3: TGTGCCAGCAGCCACGGCTCAGGGGGTGGCTACACCTTC. Translation gives CASSHGSGGGYTF.

This clonotype has a count of ten or more. The chain employs TRBV6-1 and TRBJ1-5; D unresolved. Germline V gene sequence: CDR1 MNHNS, CDR2 SASEGT. Trimming took 6 bases from V and 4 from J, leaving 13 bases between them. This CDR3 comprises 14 residues. In DNA, the CDR3 is TGTGCCAGCAGCTTGGTCGGGTGGAATCAGCCCCAGCATTTT. Encoded protein: CASSLVGWNQPQHF.

This clonotype was seen only once. J is TRBJ2-7 and V is TRBV27; D is perhaps TRBD2 (5 bases). V was clipped by 0 bases and J by 3 bases, with 9 bases between them. Germline V gene data show CDR1 as MNHEY and CDR2 as SMNVEV (reference sequence). CDR3 length: 14 amino acids. CDR3: CASSLSPSGYEQYF. CDR3 nucleotide sequence: TGTGCCAGCAGTTTATCCCCGAGCGGCTACGAGCAGTACTTC.